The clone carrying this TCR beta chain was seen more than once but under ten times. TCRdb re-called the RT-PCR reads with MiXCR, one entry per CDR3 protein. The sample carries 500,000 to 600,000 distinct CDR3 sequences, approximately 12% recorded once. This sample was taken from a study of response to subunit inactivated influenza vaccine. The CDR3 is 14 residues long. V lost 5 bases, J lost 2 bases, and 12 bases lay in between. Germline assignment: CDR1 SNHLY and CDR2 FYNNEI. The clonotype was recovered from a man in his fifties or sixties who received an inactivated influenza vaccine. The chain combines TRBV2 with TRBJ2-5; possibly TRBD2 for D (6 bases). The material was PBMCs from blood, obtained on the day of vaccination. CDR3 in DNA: TGTGCCAGCAGTCAATTCCGGGGGCAAGAGACCCAGTACTTC. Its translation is CASSQFRGQETQYF.